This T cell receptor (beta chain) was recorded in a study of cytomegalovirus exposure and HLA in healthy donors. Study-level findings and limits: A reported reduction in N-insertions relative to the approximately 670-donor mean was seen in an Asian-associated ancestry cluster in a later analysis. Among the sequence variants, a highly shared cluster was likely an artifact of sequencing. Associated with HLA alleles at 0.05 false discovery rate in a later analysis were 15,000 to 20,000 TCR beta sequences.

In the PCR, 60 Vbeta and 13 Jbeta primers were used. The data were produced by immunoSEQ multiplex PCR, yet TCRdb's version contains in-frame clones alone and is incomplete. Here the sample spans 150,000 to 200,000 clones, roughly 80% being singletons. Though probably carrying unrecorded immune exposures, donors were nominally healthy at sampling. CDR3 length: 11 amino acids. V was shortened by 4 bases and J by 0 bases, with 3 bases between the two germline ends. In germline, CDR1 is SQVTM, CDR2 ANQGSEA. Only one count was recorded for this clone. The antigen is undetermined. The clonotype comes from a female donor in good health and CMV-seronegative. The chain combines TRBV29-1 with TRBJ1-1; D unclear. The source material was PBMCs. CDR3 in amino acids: CSVGMNTEAFF. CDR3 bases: TGCAGCGTTGGTATGAACACTGAAGCTTTCTTT.